One and the same sample provided the 21 T cell receptor beta chains below, sequenced in a study of radiation and T cells in renal cell carcinoma. Stated time point: blood 4 weeks post-SBRT, at nephrectomy. Specified treatment: 15 Gy SBRT to primary tumor, nephrectomy 4 weeks later. Assay: immunoSEQ multiplex PCR; the TCRdb copy retains only in-frame clones and omits some. There are around 140,000 clones in the sample; 86% occur only once, and less than 20% lies in the top ten. This specimen consisted of blood, obtained from a patient whose treatment included radiotherapy and nephrectomy. Receptors originate from a woman aged 45-65 years with renal cell carcinoma.

V is TRBV6-1 and J is TRBJ2-7; 8 bases agree with TRBD1. Germline values: CDR1 MNHNS, CDR2 SASEGT. This CDR3 comprises 14 residues. V was clipped by 2 bases and J by 5 bases; unmatched bases: 5. CDR3 nucleotide sequence: TGTGCCAGCAGTGAACAGGGGGCTCGGAACGAGCAGTACTTC. Translating it yields CASSEQGARNEQYF.

V is TRBV7-9 and J is TRBJ1-4, with a weak D call TRBD1 (5 bases). Trimming shortened V by 4 bases and J by 5 bases, and 26 bases separated the two germline ends. The CDR3 has 19 amino acids. The germline V gene encodes CDR1 SEHNR and CDR2 FQNEAQ (reference sequence). CDR3 residues: CASSYPVKGHSRENEKLFF. CDR3 DNA sequence: TGTGCCAGCAGCTACCCGGTGAAAGGACATAGTCGGGAAAATGAAAAACTGTTTTTT.

The CDR3: CAWSVHVKETQYF. The CDR3 bases are TGTGCCTGGAGTGTACACGTAAAAGAGACCCAGTACTTC. This sequence joins TRBV30 and TRBJ2-5, with D unclear. The CDR3 loop spans 13 amino acids. Trimming removed 0 bases from V and 3 bases from J, with 8 bases in between. Germline lookup yields CDR1 GTSNPN and CDR2 SVGIG (reference sequence).

The CDR3 bases are TGTGCCAGCAGCGTATTTGGGCGGCAAGCCACAGATACGCAGTATTTT. Amino acids: CASSVFGRQATDTQYF. The rearrangement joins TRBV9 to TRBJ2-3; D gene ambiguous. The V gene's germline CDR1 is SGDLS and CDR2 YYNGEE. Deletions cut 1 base from V and 2 bases from J, with 14 bases between. The CDR3 is 16 amino acids.

The V and J genes are TRBV7-8 and TRBJ2-2; D is possibly TRBD1 (5 bases). Germline values: CDR1 SGHVS, CDR2 FQNEAQ. V was trimmed by 0 bases and J by 5 bases, leaving 13 bases between them. The CDR3 contains 16 residues. The CDR3 is CASSLAGRAETGELFF. The CDR3 nucleotides are TGTGCCAGCAGCTTAGCGGGCAGGGCGGAAACCGGGGAGCTGTTTTTT.

The chain combines TRBV4-1 with TRBJ2-7, with 10 nucleotides matching TRBD1. The V segment lost 3 bases and the J segment 5 bases; nucleotides outside the gene matches: 7. The germline V gene encodes CDR1 MGHRA and CDR2 YSYEKL. The CDR3 sequence is 15 residues long. The CDR3 bases are TGCGCCAGCAGCCATCTGACAGGGGGCGGCGACGAGCAGTACTTC. Translating it yields CASSHLTGGGDEQYF.

The chain couples TRBV7-6 to TRBJ2-1; a possible D gene is TRBD2 (6 bases). This CDR3 has 14 residues. CDR1 SGHVS and CDR2 FNYEAQ come from the germline V gene. The V end was cut by 4 bases, the J end by 5 bases, with 12 bases between. CDR3 in amino acids: CASSSEGLDNEQFF. Written as DNA, the CDR3 is TGTGCCAGCAGCTCTGAGGGACTCGACAATGAGCAGTTCTTC.

V is TRBV7-2 and J is TRBJ2-3, with D tentatively TRBD2 (6 bases). CDR3 length: 14 amino acids. Germline CDR1 and CDR2: SGHTA and FQGNSA. The V end was cut by 1 base, the J end by 7 bases, with 12 bases between. The CDR3: CASSLGDLINTQYF. The CDR3 DNA follows: TGTGCCAGCAGCTTAGGGGACTTGATAAATACGCAGTATTTT.

The rearrangement links TRBV2 to TRBJ2-2; D is ambiguous. The CDR3 loop spans 15 amino acids. Germline V gene lookup returns CDR1 SNHLY and CDR2 FYNNEI. Trimming removed 6 bases at V and 3 bases at J, with 14 bases between. The CDR3, as DNA: TGTGCCAGCAGAGGACCGCTACCAGACACCGGGGAGCTGTTTTTT. The encoded protein is CASRGPLPDTGELFF. The full variable domain, in which reference TRBV2 and TRBJ2-2 provide the parts outside the CDR3, is EPEVTQTPSHQVTQMGQEVILRCVPISNHLYFYWYRQILGQKVEFLVSFYNNEISEKSEIFDDQFSVERPDGSNFTLKIRSTKLEDSAMYFCASRGPLPDTGELFFGEGSRLTVL.

This clone was observed a single time. This rearrangement joins TRBV28 to TRBJ2-2; tentative D call: TRBD1 (6 bases). Trimming took off 5 bases at V and 5 bases at J, with 18 bases between the two ends. Germline V gives CDR1 MDHEN, CDR2 SYDVKM. The CDR3 covers 16 residues. The CDR3: CASSPEQGLGTGELFF. DNA for the CDR3: TGTGCCAGCAGTCCCGAACAGGGTCTCGGTACCGGGGAGCTGTTTTTT.

The count of this clone is one. The V call is TRBV18, the J call TRBJ2-7; TRBD2 matches at 7 bases. Per the germline V gene, CDR1 is KGHSH and CDR2 is LQKENI. Germline trimming cut 6 bases from V and 0 bases from J; bases unmatched to any gene: 8. This CDR3 has 15 residues. The chain's CDR3 is CASSLDRDYSYEQYF. The CDR3 region has the DNA TGTGCCAGCTCCCTAGACCGGGACTACTCCTACGAGCAGTACTTC.

The J gene is TRBJ1-3, the V gene TRBV4-2; D gene unclear. Trimming took off 0 bases at V and 4 bases at J, with 10 bases between the two ends. The CDR3 runs 15 residues. CDR1 and CDR2 from the germline V gene are LGHNA and YNFKEQ. CDR3 in DNA: TGTGCCAGCAGCCAAGAGGACGGTGGGGGAAACACCATATATTTT. Its protein is CASSQEDGGGNTIYF.

This rearrangement joins TRBV28 to TRBJ1-5; 7 bases are a match to TRBD1. Germline-derived CDR1 and CDR2 are MDHEN and SYDVKM. The V and J ends lost 4 bases and 6 bases, in that order; junction bases with no gene match: 9. The CDR3 totals 15 residues. DNA for the CDR3: TGTGCCAGCAGTTATGGGGGCAGGGGGTTTCAGCCCCAGCATTTT. Translation: CASSYGGRGFQPQHF.

The rearrangement uses TRBV6-1 and TRBJ1-1; 9 bases are a match to TRBD1. The CDR3 covers 15 residues. The ends lost 6 bases at V and 3 bases at J; junction bases unmatched: 8. Germline CDR1 reads MNHNS; CDR2 reads SASEGT. The CDR3 nucleotides are TGTGCCAGCAGAAGGACAGGGGAAAGGGACACTGAAGCTTTCTTT. This codes for CASRRTGERDTEAFF.

The chain recombines TRBV30 with TRBJ1-1, with D possibly matching TRBD1 (6 bases). The CDR3 is 11 residues long. The germline V and J ends were trimmed by 7 bases and 1 base, with 7 bases remaining between them. Germline-derived CDR1 and CDR2 are GTSNPN and SVGIG (reference sequence). The CDR3 loop reads CALDRNTEAFF. CDR3 DNA sequence: TGTGCCTTGGACAGGAACACTGAAGCTTTCTTT.

The V call is TRBV7-2, the J call TRBJ2-1, with D possibly matching TRBD2 (7 bases). CDR1 and CDR2 (germline): SGHTA, FQGNSA. The CDR3 is 18 residues long. V lost 3 bases and J 0 bases, leaving 18 bases between the germline ends. The chain's CDR3 is CASSFGGGGRSSYNEQFF. CDR3 DNA sequence: TGTGCCAGCAGCTTTGGGGGCGGGGGCCGGAGCTCCTACAATGAGCAGTTCTTC.

J is TRBJ2-1 and V is TRBV6-4; 9 nucleotides line up with TRBD2. CDR1 and CDR2 (germline): MRHNA, SNTAGT. The V gene end was trimmed by 3 bases and the J gene end by 8 bases; junction bases not matched to a gene: 8. The CDR3 has 15 amino acids. In nucleotides, the CDR3 is TGTGCCAGCAGTGATGGGGTAGCGGGGGTAGATGAGCAGTTCTTC. The encoded protein is CASSDGVAGVDEQFF.

The rearrangement joins TRBV4-3 to TRBJ1-6; no reliable D call. Trimming took off 0 bases at V and 10 bases at J, with 10 bases between the two ends. The CDR3 totals 14 residues. Germline CDR1 LGHNA, CDR2 YSLEER. The chain's CDR3 is CASSQDRIESPLHF. CDR3 sequence (DNA): TGCGCCAGCAGCCAAGATCGCATAGAATCACCCCTCCACTTT.

This chain uses TRBV5-1 with TRBJ2-3; 9 nucleotides match TRBD2. The CDR3 contains 15 residues. Looked up from germline, CDR1 is SGHRS and CDR2 is YFSETQ. The V and J ends lost 0 bases and 1 base, in that order; junction bases with no gene match: 0. The CDR3 coding sequence is TGCGCCAGCAGCTTGGGACTAGCGGGCACAGATACGCAGTATTTT. Translating gives CASSLGLAGTDTQYF.

The CDR3 spells CASSWDRPTYEQYF. The DNA for the CDR3 is TGTGCCAGCAGCTGGGACAGGCCAACCTACGAGCAGTACTTC. The J gene is TRBJ2-7, the V gene TRBV7-9; TRBD1 aligns across 8 bases. The junction had 4 bases not matched to a gene; V was cut back by 4 bases and J by 2 bases. The germline CDR1 and CDR2 sequences are SEHNR and FQNEAQ (reference sequence). The CDR3 is 14 amino acids.

The rearrangement uses TRBV5-1 and TRBJ1-4; TRBD1 agrees at 7 bases. Germline V CDR1 and CDR2: SGHRS, YFSETQ. The CDR3 has 16 residues. J gave up 8 bases and V 3 bases, and 13 bases lay outside the gene matches. CDR3 sequence: CASSSKDRALGEKLFF. In nucleotides, the CDR3 is TGCGCCAGCAGCTCCAAAGACAGGGCCCTAGGGGAAAAACTGTTTTTT.